Detailed here is one T cell receptor beta chain. This entry belongs to a study of blood T cell repertoires in COVID-19. Here immunoSEQ multiplex PCR was the method, and the copy in TCRdb shows in-frame clones only, minus some. The data show more than 95,000 clones, over 65% seen once. Trimming removed 9 bases at V and 12 bases at J, with 14 bases between. This CDR3 is 12 amino acids long. Germline CDR1 is KGHDR and CDR2 is SFDVKD. Specimen: peripheral blood. This rearrangement joins TRBV24-1 to TRBJ1-6; D unresolved. The receptor was derived from a man between 60 and 75 years old with acute or convalescent COVID-19. CDR3: CATRREVQPLHF. The CDR3 coding sequence is TGTGCCACCCGGAGGGAGGTCCAACCCCTCCACTTT.